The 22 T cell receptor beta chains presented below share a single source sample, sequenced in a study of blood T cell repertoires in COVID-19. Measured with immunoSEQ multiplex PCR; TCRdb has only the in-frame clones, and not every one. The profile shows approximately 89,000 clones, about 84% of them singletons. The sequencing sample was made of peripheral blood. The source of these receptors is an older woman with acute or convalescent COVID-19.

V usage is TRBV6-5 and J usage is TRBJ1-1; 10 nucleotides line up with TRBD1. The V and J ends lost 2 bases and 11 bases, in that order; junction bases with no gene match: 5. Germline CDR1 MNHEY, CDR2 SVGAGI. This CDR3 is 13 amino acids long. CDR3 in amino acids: CASSYRTGGFAFF. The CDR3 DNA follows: TGTGCCAGCAGTTACAGGACAGGGGGTTTTGCTTTCTTT.

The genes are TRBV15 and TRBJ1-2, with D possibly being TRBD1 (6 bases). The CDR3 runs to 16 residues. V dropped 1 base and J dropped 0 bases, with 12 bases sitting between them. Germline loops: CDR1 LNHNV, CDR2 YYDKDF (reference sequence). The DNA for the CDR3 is TGTGCCACCAGCAGAGCCGGGACAACGACTAACTATGGCTACACCTTC. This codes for CATSRAGTTTNYGYTF.

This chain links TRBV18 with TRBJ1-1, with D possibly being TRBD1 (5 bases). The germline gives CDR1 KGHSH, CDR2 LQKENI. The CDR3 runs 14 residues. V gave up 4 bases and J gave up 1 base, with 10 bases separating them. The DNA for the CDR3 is TGTGCCAGCTCACTGACAGAGAAGAACACTGAAGCTTTCTTT. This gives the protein CASSLTEKNTEAFF.

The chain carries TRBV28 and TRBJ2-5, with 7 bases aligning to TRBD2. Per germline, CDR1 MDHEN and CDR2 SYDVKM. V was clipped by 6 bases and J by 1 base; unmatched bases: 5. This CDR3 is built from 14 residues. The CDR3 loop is CASSLGGTQETQYF. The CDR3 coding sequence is TGTGCCAGCAGCTTGGGGGGGACCCAAGAGACCCAGTACTTC.

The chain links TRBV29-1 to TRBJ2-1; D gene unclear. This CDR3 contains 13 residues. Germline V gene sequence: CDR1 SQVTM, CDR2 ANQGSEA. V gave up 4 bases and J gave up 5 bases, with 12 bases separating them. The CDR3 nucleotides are TGCAGCGTTGCGCCCAGTTACCACAATGAGCAGTTCTTC. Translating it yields CSVAPSYHNEQFF.

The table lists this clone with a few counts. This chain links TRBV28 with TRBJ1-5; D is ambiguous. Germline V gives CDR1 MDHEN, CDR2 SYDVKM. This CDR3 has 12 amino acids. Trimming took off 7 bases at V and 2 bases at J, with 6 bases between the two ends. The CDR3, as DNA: TGTGCCAGCAAGGCGGGCAATCAGCCCCAGCATTTT. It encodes CASKAGNQPQHF.

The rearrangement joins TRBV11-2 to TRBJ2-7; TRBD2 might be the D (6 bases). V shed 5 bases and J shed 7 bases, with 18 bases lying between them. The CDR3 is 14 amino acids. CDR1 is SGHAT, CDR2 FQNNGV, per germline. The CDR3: CASSRLTGAGEQYV. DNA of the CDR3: TGTGCCAGCAGCCGATTAACGGGAGCGGGTGAGCAGTACGTC.

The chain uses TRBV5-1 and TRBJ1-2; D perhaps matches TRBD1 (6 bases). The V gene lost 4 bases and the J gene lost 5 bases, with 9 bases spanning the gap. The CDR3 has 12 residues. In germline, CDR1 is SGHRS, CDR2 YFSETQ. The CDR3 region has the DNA TGCGCCAGCAGCCCGGACAGATATGGCTACACCTTC. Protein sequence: CASSPDRYGYTF. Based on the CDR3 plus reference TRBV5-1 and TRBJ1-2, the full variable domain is KAGVTQTPRYLIKTRGQQVTLSCSPISGHRSVSWYQQTPGQGLQFLFEYFSETQRNKGNFPGRFSGRQFSNSRSEMNVSTLELGDSALYLCASSPDRYGYTFGSGTRLTVV.

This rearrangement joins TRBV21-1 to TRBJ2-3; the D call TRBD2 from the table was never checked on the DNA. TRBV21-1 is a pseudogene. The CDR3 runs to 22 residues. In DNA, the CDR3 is TGTGCCAGCAGCAAAGCCCCGTGCAGCGGGAGGGCCAGTGGGGTGGGCACAGATACGCAGTATTTT. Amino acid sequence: CASSKAPCSGRASGVGTDTQYF.

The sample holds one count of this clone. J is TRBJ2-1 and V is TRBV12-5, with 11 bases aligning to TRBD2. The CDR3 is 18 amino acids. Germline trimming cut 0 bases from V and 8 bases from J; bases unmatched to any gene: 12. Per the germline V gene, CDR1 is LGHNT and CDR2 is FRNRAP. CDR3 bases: TGTGCTAGTGGTTTGGTGATTTATGATAGCGGGAGGGCCTATGAGCAGTTCTTC. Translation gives CASGLVIYDSGRAYEQFF.

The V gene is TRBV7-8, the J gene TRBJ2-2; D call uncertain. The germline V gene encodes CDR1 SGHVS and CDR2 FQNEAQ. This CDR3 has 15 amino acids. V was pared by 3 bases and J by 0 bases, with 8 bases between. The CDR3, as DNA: TGTGCCAGCAGCTTGAGAGTCCCGAACACCGGGGAGCTGTTTTTT. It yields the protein CASSLRVPNTGELFF.

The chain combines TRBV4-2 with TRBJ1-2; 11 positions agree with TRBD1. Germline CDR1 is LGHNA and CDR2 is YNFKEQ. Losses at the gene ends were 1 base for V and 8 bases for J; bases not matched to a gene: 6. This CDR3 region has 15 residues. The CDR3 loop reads CASSQGGQGARGYTF. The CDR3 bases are TGTGCCAGCAGCCAAGGCGGACAGGGGGCTAGGGGCTACACCTTC.

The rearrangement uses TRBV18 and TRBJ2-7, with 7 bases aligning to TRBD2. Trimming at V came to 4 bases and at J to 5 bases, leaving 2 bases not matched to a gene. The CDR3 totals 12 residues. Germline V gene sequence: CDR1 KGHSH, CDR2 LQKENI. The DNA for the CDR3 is TGTGCCAGCTCACGGGAGGGCCACGAGCAGTACGTC. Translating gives CASSREGHEQYV.

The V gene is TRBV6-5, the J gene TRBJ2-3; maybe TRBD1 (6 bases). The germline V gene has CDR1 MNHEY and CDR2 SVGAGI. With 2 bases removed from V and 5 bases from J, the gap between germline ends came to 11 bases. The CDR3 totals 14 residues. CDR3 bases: TGTGCCAGCAGTTACATAGGACAGCGAGATACGCAGTATTTT. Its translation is CASSYIGQRDTQYF.

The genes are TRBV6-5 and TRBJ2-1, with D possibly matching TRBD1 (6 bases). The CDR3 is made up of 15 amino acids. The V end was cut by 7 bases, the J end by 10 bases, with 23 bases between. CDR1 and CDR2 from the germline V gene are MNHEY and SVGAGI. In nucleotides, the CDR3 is TGTGCCAGCACCCCAGGGGCGGCGACTTTGGGCGAGCAGTTCTTC. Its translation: CASTPGAATLGEQFF.

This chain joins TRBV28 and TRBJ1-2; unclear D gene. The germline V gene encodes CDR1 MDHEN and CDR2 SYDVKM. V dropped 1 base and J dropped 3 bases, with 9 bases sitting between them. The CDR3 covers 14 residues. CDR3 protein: CASSLFNRDYGYTF. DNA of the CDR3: TGTGCCAGCAGTTTATTCAACAGAGACTATGGCTACACCTTC.

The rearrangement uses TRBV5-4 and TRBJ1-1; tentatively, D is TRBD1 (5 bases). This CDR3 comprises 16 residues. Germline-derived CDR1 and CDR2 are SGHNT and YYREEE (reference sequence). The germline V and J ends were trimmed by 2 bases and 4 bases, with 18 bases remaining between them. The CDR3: CASSLGIWGVGTEAFF. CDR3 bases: TGTGCCAGCAGCTTAGGTATCTGGGGGGTTGGCACTGAAGCTTTCTTT.

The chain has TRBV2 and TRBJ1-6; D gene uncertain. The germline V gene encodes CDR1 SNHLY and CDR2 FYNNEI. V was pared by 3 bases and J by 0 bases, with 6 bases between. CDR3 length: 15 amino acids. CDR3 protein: CASSEESSYNSPLHF. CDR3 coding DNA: TGTGCCAGCAGTGAGGAGAGCTCCTATAATTCACCCCTCCACTTT.

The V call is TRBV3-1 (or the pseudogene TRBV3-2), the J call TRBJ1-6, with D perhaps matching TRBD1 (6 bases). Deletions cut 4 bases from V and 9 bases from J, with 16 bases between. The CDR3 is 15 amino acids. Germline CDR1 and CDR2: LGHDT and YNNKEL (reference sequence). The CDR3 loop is CASSPGAHRVSPLHF. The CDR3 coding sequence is TGTGCCAGCAGCCCCGGGGCTCACAGGGTTTCACCCCTCCACTTT.

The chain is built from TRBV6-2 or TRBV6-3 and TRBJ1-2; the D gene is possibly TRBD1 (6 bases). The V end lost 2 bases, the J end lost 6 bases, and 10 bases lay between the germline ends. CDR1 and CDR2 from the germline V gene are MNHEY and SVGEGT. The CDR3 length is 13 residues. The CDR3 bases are TGTGCCAGCAGTTACAGGACAGTCCATGGCTACACCTTC. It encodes CASSYRTVHGYTF.

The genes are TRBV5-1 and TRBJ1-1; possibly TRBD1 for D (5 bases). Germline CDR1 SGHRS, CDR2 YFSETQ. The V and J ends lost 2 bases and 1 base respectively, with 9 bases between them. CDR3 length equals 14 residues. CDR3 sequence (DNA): TGCGCCAGCAGCTTTGACAGAGCGAACACTGAAGCTTTCTTT. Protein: CASSFDRANTEAFF.

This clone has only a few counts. The CDR3 sequence is CASSSPRGRNTEAFF. The CDR3 region has the DNA TGTGCCAGCAGTTCCCCCAGGGGACGGAACACTGAAGCTTTCTTT. The chain has TRBV28 and TRBJ1-1, with D perhaps TRBD1 (6 bases). Germline assignment: CDR1 MDHEN and CDR2 SYDVKM. V was trimmed by 4 bases and J by 1 base, leaving 13 bases between them. The length of the CDR3 is 15 residues.